Below, 27 T cell receptor beta chains from the same sample are listed, as sequenced in a study of blood T cell repertoires in COVID-19. TCRdb's table, derived via immunoSEQ multiplex PCR, lists solely in-frame clones and lacks some. The sample holds a few hundred thousand clones, 75% to 95% seen once. What was sequenced was peripheral blood. The source is a person aged 18 to 30 with COVID-19, enrolled during active disease.

The chain links TRBV10-3 to TRBJ1-2; TRBD1 matches 7 bases. The CDR3 covers 15 residues. V was clipped by 5 bases and J by 2 bases; unmatched bases: 8. The germline V gene encodes CDR1 ENHRY and CDR2 SYGVKD. CDR3 residues: CAISSQGEDNYGYTF. As DNA, the CDR3 is TGTGCCATCAGTTCTCAGGGGGAGGACAACTATGGCTACACCTTC.

This sequence joins TRBV11-2 and TRBJ1-6; no clear D. The CDR3 contains 14 residues. Trimming shortened V by 6 bases and J by 5 bases, and 11 bases separated the two germline ends. CDR1 is SGHAT, CDR2 FQNNGV, per germline. The CDR3 region is CASSWTGNNSPLHF. CDR3 DNA: TGTGCCAGCAGTTGGACGGGGAATAATTCACCCCTCCACTTT.

This clone has just a few counts. The V call is TRBV11-2, the J call TRBJ1-2, with D tentatively TRBD1 (5 bases). Germline CDR1 SGHAT, CDR2 FQNNGV. Trimming took off 2 bases at V and 3 bases at J, with 10 bases between the two ends. The CDR3 is made up of 14 amino acids. The CDR3 nucleotides are TGTGCCAGCAGCTTATCGGTGACAGACTATGGCTACACCTTC. This translates into CASSLSVTDYGYTF.

V gene TRBV28 combines with J gene TRBJ1-1; D gene ambiguous. The CDR3 is 13 residues long. Germline CDR1 is MDHEN and CDR2 is SYDVKM. Trimming left V 7 bases short and J 6 bases short, with 15 bases between. This CDR3 is CASIGGGRSEAFF. The CDR3 DNA reads as TGTGCCAGCATAGGCGGAGGCCGATCTGAAGCTTTCTTT.

This clone occurred a few times. The V and J genes are TRBV18 and TRBJ1-2; TRBD1 aligns across 10 bases. Trimming at V came to 3 bases and at J to 8 bases, leaving 6 bases not matched to a gene. There are 14 residues in the CDR3. In germline, CDR1 is KGHSH, CDR2 LQKENI. CDR3 DNA sequence: TGTGCCAGCTCACCGGAGGGACAGGGGAGCGGCTACACCTTC. Translation: CASSPEGQGSGYTF.

The gene calls are TRBV27 and TRBJ1-6; 7 positions match TRBD1. V lost 4 bases to trimming and J lost 10 bases; unmatched junction nucleotides: 7. The length of the CDR3 is 14 residues. Germline CDR1 and CDR2: MNHEY and SMNVEV (reference sequence). For the CDR3, the DNA is TGTGCCAGCAGTTCCCCCTACAGGGGATCACCCCTCCACTTT. Its protein product is CASSSPYRGSPLHF.

This chain connects TRBV19 to TRBJ1-1, with 8 bases aligning to TRBD1. The CDR3 is 18 residues long. Germline trimming cut 1 base from V and 0 bases from J; bases unmatched to any gene: 10. CDR1 is LNHDA and CDR2 is SQIVND in the germline V gene (reference sequence). This CDR3 is CASSIGGQGGRMNTEAFF. CDR3 in DNA: TGTGCCAGTAGTATAGGAGGACAGGGAGGCCGAATGAACACTGAAGCTTTCTTT.

The chain uses TRBV4-1 and TRBJ1-4; D is ambiguous. The CDR3 is 15 amino acids. The ends were cut back, 4 bases at V and 3 bases at J, with 12 bases in the middle. Germline V gene data show CDR1 as MGHRA and CDR2 as YSYEKL. The CDR3 here is CASSPEPGSNEKLFF. The CDR3 DNA reads as TGCGCCAGCAGCCCCGAGCCGGGATCTAATGAAAAACTGTTTTTT.

The chain carries TRBV28 and TRBJ1-6; TRBD1 is a possible D gene (6 bases). CDR3 size: 16 residues. Germline V gene lookup returns CDR1 MDHEN and CDR2 SYDVKM. The V gene lost 6 bases and the J gene lost 7 bases, with 19 bases spanning the gap. DNA for the CDR3: TGTGCCAGCAGCTTGGACAGCCAGTTCGCCAATTCACCCCTCCACTTT. It specifies CASSLDSQFANSPLHF.

This chain joins TRBV19 and TRBJ2-2; D might be TRBD2 (5 bases). This CDR3 has 15 amino acids. The V end lost 3 bases, the J end lost 2 bases, and 10 bases lay between the germline ends. Germline assignment: CDR1 LNHDA and CDR2 SQIVND (reference sequence). CDR3 nucleotides: TGTGCCAGTAGTATCCGGACTCGTAACACCGGGGAGCTGTTTTTT. This codes for CASSIRTRNTGELFF.

The chain employs TRBV5-8 and TRBJ2-1; 9 bases line up with TRBD2. V dropped 4 bases and J dropped 8; count of bases not matched to a gene: 1. Germline V gene sequence: CDR1 SGHTS, CDR2 YDEGEE. The CDR3 is 12 amino acids. This CDR3 is CASSQREDEQFF. CDR3 nucleotide sequence: TGTGCCAGCAGCCAGCGGGAGGATGAGCAGTTCTTC.

The rearrangement uses TRBV19 and TRBJ2-1, with 8 bases lining up with TRBD1. V shed 9 bases and J 7 bases; nucleotides not matched to a gene: 8. CDR1 and CDR2 from the germline V gene are LNHDA and SQIVND (reference sequence). This CDR3 is 13 amino acids long. DNA of the CDR3: TGTGCCAGCCGGACAGGGATGGTGAATGAGCAGTTCTTC. Translated: CASRTGMVNEQFF.

CDR3 amino acids: CASSADKQFF. The CDR3, as DNA: TGTGCCAGCAGTGCGGACAAGCAGTTCTTC. The V gene is TRBV2, the J gene TRBJ2-1; TRBD1 might be the D (5 bases). V lost 4 bases to trimming and J lost 11 bases, with 6 bases between them. There are 10 residues in the CDR3. Germline assignment: CDR1 SNHLY and CDR2 FYNNEI.

This chain links TRBV7-2 with TRBJ2-2, with TRBD2 matching over 15 bases. Germline V gene sequence: CDR1 SGHTA, CDR2 FQGNSA. With 3 bases clipped from V and 4 bases from J, the junction kept 3 bases outside the gene matches. This CDR3 region has 17 residues. CDR3 region: CASSLGLAGGVTGELFF. Written as DNA, the CDR3 is TGTGCCAGCAGCTTGGGACTAGCGGGAGGCGTCACCGGGGAGCTGTTTTTT.

V is TRBV3-1 (or the pseudogene TRBV3-2) and J is TRBJ2-1; tentatively, D is TRBD1 (6 bases). V was pared by 4 bases and J by 2 bases, with 6 bases between. Germline-derived CDR1 and CDR2 are LGHDT and YNNKEL (reference sequence). This CDR3 region has 13 residues. Written as DNA, the CDR3 is TGTGCCAGCAGCCGGGACACCTACAATGAGCAGTTCTTC. Translated, it gives CASSRDTYNEQFF.

This chain connects TRBV9 to TRBJ1-4; no reliable D call. Germline lookup yields CDR1 SGDLS and CDR2 YYNGEE. The CDR3 covers 17 residues. V lost 1 base, J lost 0 bases, and 13 bases lay in between. The CDR3 region has the DNA TGTGCCAGCAGCGTACGGCGGGGTCCCGCAACTAATGAAAAACTGTTTTTT. It translates to CASSVRRGPATNEKLFF.

This rearrangement joins TRBV15 to TRBJ1-6; the match to TRBD1 covers 7 bases. CDR1 is LNHNV and CDR2 is YYDKDF in the germline V gene (reference sequence). Trimming at V came to 8 bases and at J to 7 bases, leaving 11 bases not matched to a gene. The CDR3 sequence is 15 residues long. CDR3 loop: CATASQGTGNSPLHF. The DNA for the CDR3 is TGTGCCACCGCATCACAGGGGACGGGGAATTCACCCCTCCACTTT.

The rearrangement joins TRBV4-3 to TRBJ2-2; no definite D call. V was clipped by 0 bases and J by 2 bases, with 7 bases between them. The CDR3 runs 15 residues. CDR1 and CDR2 (germline): LGHNA, YSLEER. The CDR3 loop reads CASSQDARNTGELFF. The CDR3 DNA follows: TGCGCCAGCAGCCAAGACGCCAGAAACACCGGGGAGCTGTTTTTT.

The chain uses TRBV5-1 and TRBJ2-7; TRBD2 is a possible D gene (5 bases). Germline V lookup: CDR1 SGHRS, CDR2 YFSETQ. The CDR3 totals 14 residues. V was trimmed by 5 bases and J by 3 bases, leaving 15 bases between them. CDR3 in DNA: TGCGCCAGCAGACCCGGGGATTCAATCTACGAGCAGTACTTC. It encodes CASRPGDSIYEQYF.

CDR3 amino acids: CSASFPDGKRNTEAFF. CDR3 bases: TGCAGTGCTAGTTTCCCAGATGGCAAACGGAACACTGAAGCTTTCTTT. This chain links TRBV20-1 with TRBJ1-1; D uncertain. Trimming cost V 3 bases and J 1 base, with 18 bases left between them. The CDR3 spans 16 residues. From germline, CDR1 is DFQATT and CDR2 SNEGSKA (reference sequence).

The rearrangement uses TRBV19 and TRBJ1-2; D possibly corresponds to TRBD1 (5 bases). CDR1 and CDR2 from the germline V gene are LNHDA and SQIVND (reference sequence). Trimming removed 7 bases from V and 5 bases from J, with 20 bases in between. This CDR3 is 15 amino acids long. CDR3 nucleotide sequence: TGTGCCAGTAACGATCCTGGAGGGGATGGGTATGGCTACACCTTC. It translates to CASNDPGGDGYGYTF.

This clone has a handful of counts. The chain carries TRBV7-9 and TRBJ1-2; TRBD1 matches 7 bases. Germline values: CDR1 SEHNR, CDR2 FQNEAQ (reference sequence). The CDR3 is 14 amino acids. The junction had 3 bases not matched to a gene; V was cut back by 1 base and J by 4 bases. The CDR3 loop reads CASSLGTGPYGYTF. The CDR3 DNA sequence: TGTGCCAGCAGCTTAGGGACAGGACCCTATGGCTACACCTTC. The entire variable domain, with the rest obtained from reference TRBV7-9 and TRBJ1-2, is as follows: DTGVSQNPRHKITKRGQNVTFRCDPISEHNRLYWYRQTLGQGPEFLTYFQNEAQLEKSRLLSDRFSAERPKGSFSTLEIQRTEQGDSAMYLCASSLGTGPYGYTFGSGTRLTVV.

The chain joins TRBV14 to TRBJ2-3, with a tentative D call TRBD1 (7 bases). The germline V gene encodes CDR1 SGHDN and CDR2 FVKESK. This CDR3 has 14 residues. Trimming stripped 6 bases from V and 8 bases from J, with 18 bases between. The chain's CDR3 is CASRRDRDFGTQYF. The CDR3 DNA is TGTGCCAGCAGGCGAGACAGGGACTTCGGTACGCAGTATTTT. Supplemented by reference TRBV14 and TRBJ2-3, the full variable domain reads EAGVTQFPSHSVIEKGQTVTLRCDPISGHDNLYWYRRVMGKEIKFLLHFVKESKQDESGMPNNRFLAERTGGTYSTLKVQPAELEDSGVYFCASRRDRDFGTQYFGPGTRLTVL.

The chain has TRBV19 and TRBJ2-7; maybe TRBD2 (5 bases). The length of the CDR3 is 14 residues. Germline loops: CDR1 LNHDA, CDR2 SQIVND (reference sequence). Trimming pared 3 bases from V and 6 bases from J, leaving 15 bases between. CDR3 sequence: CASSIGVPGSEQYF. DNA for the CDR3: TGTGCCAGTAGTATCGGGGTTCCTGGGTCCGAGCAGTACTTC. Supplemented by reference TRBV19 and TRBJ2-7, the full variable domain reads DGGITQSPKYLFRKEGQNVTLSCEQNLNHDAMYWYRQDPGQGLRLIYYSQIVNDFQKGDIAEGYSVSREKKESFPLTVTSAQKNPTAFYLCASSIGVPGSEQYFGPGTRLTVT.

The chain is built from TRBV19 and TRBJ1-1; D perhaps matches TRBD1 (5 bases). Germline V lookup: CDR1 LNHDA, CDR2 SQIVND (reference sequence). The CDR3 runs to 14 residues. The V and J ends lost 3 bases and 11 bases respectively, with 19 bases between them. The CDR3 region has the DNA TGTGCCAGTAGTATCTTCGGACAACCCGATGGGGCTTTCTTT. Translated: CASSIFGQPDGAFF. Based on the CDR3 plus reference TRBV19 and TRBJ1-1, the full variable domain is DGGITQSPKYLFRKEGQNVTLSCEQNLNHDAMYWYRQDPGQGLRLIYYSQIVNDFQKGDIAEGYSVSREKKESFPLTVTSAQKNPTAFYLCASSIFGQPDGAFFGQGTRLTVV.

This chain connects TRBV4-1 to TRBJ1-4; the D is unclear. This CDR3 spans 16 amino acids. From germline, CDR1 is MGHRA and CDR2 YSYEKL. V lost 8 bases, J lost 0 bases, and 16 bases lay in between. DNA for the CDR3: TGCGCCAGCCGCGGGGTAGGGAGGGCAACTAATGAAAAACTGTTTTTT. Translation: CASRGVGRATNEKLFF.

CDR3 sequence (DNA): TGTGCCAGCTCACCCGCCGTGGACAGGGATCTCGCTTTCTTT. Translation: CASSPAVDRDLAFF. The rearrangement joins TRBV18 to TRBJ1-1; 8 nucleotides line up with TRBD1. The junction had 11 bases not matched to a gene; V was cut back by 3 bases and J by 11 bases. This CDR3 is 14 amino acids long. Germline V gene sequence: CDR1 KGHSH, CDR2 LQKENI.